This note documents a single TCR beta chain sequence. The antigen this receptor binds is unknown. Base qualities are missing; no much larger clone stands one base away. Deletion took 3 bases off V and 0 bases off J, with a span of 5 bases between the germline ends. CDR1 and CDR2 were assigned from the germline V gene as KGHSH and LQKENI. Including the terminal cysteine and phenylalanine, the CDR3 comprises 14 residues. CDR3 DNA is the only sequence kept; it has 42 bases, read in frame from the first base. Library generation was performed with the immunoSEQ multiplex PCR assay. For the multiplex PCR, a mixture combining 60 forward primers for TCR Vbeta segments and 13 reverse primers for TCR Jbeta segments was used. The CDR3 region of rearranged TCR beta genes was amplified from genomic DNA by a multiplex PCR assay. Amplified TCR beta libraries were sequenced as 87-base-pair reads on the Illumina HiSeq System. Turning to the authors' computational methods: A later analysis counted some 80 million unique TCR beta chains across the 550 to 700 repertoires, and 10 million to 12 million of these chains were shared by at least two donors. Raw reads were error-corrected and collapsed into unique sequences by a nearest-neighbor algorithm in which closely related sequences were merged to remove PCR and sequencing errors. To assign V, D and J gene segments, CDR3 sequences were aligned to IMGT reference sequences. For a sequence to be retained, a match of at least six nucleotides to both a V gene segment and a J gene segment was required. A rearrangement counted as productive if the CDR3 had no stop codons and remained in frame with V and J, and every other rearrangement counted as non-productive. CDR3 was defined by IMGT convention, running from the second conserved V-encoded cysteine to the conserved J-encoded phenylalanine. Sequences without an unambiguous match to a single V gene segment were excluded from the earlier analysis of approximately 600 of the donors. In an earlier analysis of 587 of the donors, a V segment was called functional when productive rearrangements were above 56.7%, and segregating when the standard deviation between donors exceeded 5%. A statistical classification framework was developed to diagnose cytomegalovirus status using the catalog of TCR beta chain sequences. V and J gene assignment, in a later analysis, came from comparing TCR nucleotide sequences with IMGT/GENE-DB human TR gene sequences. Using the TCRdist pipeline, a later analysis assigned CDR3 sequences along with most-parsimonious VDJ recombination scenarios. In a later analysis, each TCR beta chain was defined by its CDR3 amino acid sequence together with its V-gene family, and reads lacking a unique V-gene family were excluded. As a way to deal with suspected cross-contamination and a sequencing artifact, a later analysis dropped 450 to 600 nucleotide sequences that were highly shared and had low generation probability. For each public chain, a later analysis derived a clonal expansion index from normalized ranks of inferred template counts within each repertoire. In a later analysis, generation probabilities were computed with a VDJ recombination model fitted to out-of-frame rearrangements, and the resulting probabilities were checked against IGoR. In a later analysis, TCR-TCR, TCR-HLA and TCR-CMV co-occurrence was scored with hypergeometric tests, and a repertoire-size bias correction was applied to TCR pairs. A later analysis estimated false discovery rates by permuting HLA or CMV assignments 20 times. In a later analysis, co-occurring TCRs were grouped using DBSCAN, with TCRdist sequence similarity added in when clustering inside HLA-allele-positive subsets. For co-occurrence clustering, repertoires with fewer than 30,000 or more than 120,000 public chains were excluded, along with a handful of repertoires with anomalous nucleotide sharing. Sourced from immuneACCESS, this table was stored by TCRdb with only in-frame sequences that have V and J called. A share of the clones is absent; for the studies checked, an unresolved V gene accounts for under half, and the remainder has no known explanation. V and J calls and clone size are as listed in that table; D and trimming were resolved from the DNA. This sample holds 100,000 to 120,000 clones; approximately 69% were observed only once. The ten largest clones add up to 3.5% to 5% of the sample.

This sample was taken from a study of cytomegalovirus exposure and HLA in healthy donors (dated by TCRdb to 2015 to 2018). Background on the whole study: An earlier analysis of approximately 550 of the donors reported more than 250 Gb of sequence data and approximately 110 million unique TCR beta sequences from some 180 million T cells. The T cell repertoires of about 700 subjects were profiled by immunosequencing and related to cytomegalovirus serostatus. The genetic ancestry cluster associated with self-reported Caucasian donors included approximately 85% of the roughly 400 genotyped donors. To predict cytomegalovirus infection status, the study combined high-throughput TCR immunosequencing, statistical association of individual TCRs with disease status, and machine learning. Both class I and class II loci were covered by HLA typing, at four-digit resolution. Donor age, sex, ethnicity and CMV serostatus were compiled together with the repertoire data. Five DR-DQ haplotypes were treated as single units for association and clustering because of strong linkage in the cohort. To study patterns of TCR occurrence, a later analysis re-analyzed previously published TCR beta repertoires from around 670 donors and added high-resolution HLA genotyping. The number of typed donors differed by locus: roughly 629-630 for A, B, C, DRB1 and DQB1; 500 to 550 for DQA1; 606 for DPA1; and 450 to 480 for DPB1. Roughly 310 gigabases of sequencing data and some 85 million unique TCR sequences were included in an early release covering around 600 HLA-typed donors. An earlier analysis of around 640 of the donors used high-throughput TCR beta sequencing to judge whether each TCR beta V gene segment behaved as functional or pseudogenic. Rather than drawing on any new phenotypic data, the later analysis identified candidate immune exposures from TCR beta sequences and the way those sequences occurred across donors. Besides the first cohort of more than 650 subjects, a separate validation cohort made up of about 120 different subjects was used. All discovery cohort repertoires had been generated using a single sequencing platform. On average, around 240,000 unique TCR beta nucleotide sequences were sequenced per donor among a few hundred genotyped donors of the cohort, with 15% to 20% of those sequences being non-productive. The study aimed to test whether signatures of past pathogen exposure could be identified by cataloging public T cell receptors. A later genetic analysis used genome-wide SNP genotypes for about three fifths of the 666 donors, treating that subset as a discovery cohort.

Overall results and qualifications from the work: Only TCR beta chains were sequenced in this cohort, and the absence of alpha or paired-chain data limited detectable features. In both the original and validation cohorts, the classifier was reported to diagnose cytomegalovirus status with high specificity and sensitivity. V-gene and J-gene trimming of TCR beta chains was associated with a missense DCLRE1C variant in a later genetic analysis, and the association was replicated in an independent cohort. The authors suggested that the approach could potentially be generalized to other disease states and immunological phenotypes. A later analysis found that TCR association rates varied across HLA loci, with DRB1 alleles showing the most associated TCRs and HLA-C alleles the fewest. At a false discovery rate of 0.05, a later analysis linked fewer than 20,000 TCR beta sequences to specific HLA alleles. In an earlier analysis of approximately 590 of the donors, most TCR beta V segments were observed in productive rearrangements about 90% or about 30% of the time, broadly matching IMGT annotations. The only immune exposure information available for the cohort was CMV serostatus. In vitro tests confirmed that a few of the cytomegalovirus-associated TCR beta chains recognize cytomegalovirus antigens. A further reported finding was that TCR beta sequences accurately predicted the HLA-A and HLA-B alleles for most subjects in the first cohort. HLA typing was unavailable for some donors at each locus, so association tests used only the typed subset. The 87-base-pair reads could not distinguish some IMGT-functional V segments, including TRBV6-2 and TRBV6-3, so those segments were excluded. Several of the top co-occurrence clusters appeared to be linked to parvovirus B19, influenza, CMV and Epstein-Barr virus, according to a later analysis. Because counts were too low, more than 15 rarely observed V segments, including chromosome 9 orphons, were excluded from the earlier analysis of several hundred of the donors. In a later genetic analysis, fewer N-insertions in productive TCRs were reported among donors in an Asian-associated ancestry cluster than the roughly 640-donor mean. The study listed approximately 150 TCR beta chains as associated with cytomegalovirus. A later analysis found that most CMV-associated TCR beta chains appeared HLA-restricted, with HLA associations seemingly driven largely by CMV exposure. Roughly uniform sequencing depth across donors was assumed in presence/absence analyses, although this assumption may not hold. In a later analysis, HLA-associated TCR beta chains showed more clonal expansion and lower generation probabilities than non-associated chains that were equally common. Correlated functional status among segregating V segments might reflect linkage disequilibrium, but an unknown experimental factor could not be ruled out. When HLA alleles, especially DR and DQ, strongly co-occurred, TCR associations were difficult to assign to individual alleles. A cluster of highly shared sequence variants was judged likely to represent a technical artifact of the sequencing pipeline. Most TCR sequences were seen in very few donors, while some public TCRs were found in many individuals.

In total, 630 or so healthy bone marrow donors made up the cohort. At the time of sampling, every cohort member was nominally healthy, though immune exposures that went unrecorded were likely present. The donor tested CMV seropositive and was one of the 289 seropositive cohort members. A peripheral blood sample was provided by each donor, and peripheral blood mononuclear cells were used for TCR beta sequencing. Genomic DNA extraction from the blood cell samples was performed with the Qiagen DNeasy Blood Extraction Kit. The source is a woman between 35 and 50 years old in good health and CMV-seropositive. The sequencing sample was made of PBMCs. Rearrangement joined TRBV18 to TRBJ1-4, with no confidently assigned D gene. The nucleotides are TGTGCCAGCTCACCCACACCAACTAATGAAAAACTGTTTTTT. Translation gives CASSPTPTNEKLFF.